These T cell receptor beta chains were read from a single sample in a study of identical twins. TCRdb reanalysed the 5' RACE reads using MiXCR and keeps one entry per CDR3 protein. The data contain some 900,000 distinct CDR3 sequences, 9% to 15% of them seen just once; the ten biggest clones take up around 1.6%. These data also formed part of another study, on yellow fever vaccine responses in identical twins.

The source material was PBMCs. The receptors shown here come from a woman under 30 in good health. CDR3s leave out the opening cysteine and the closing phenylalanine or tryptophan.

14 TRBJ2-5 TRBV7-9 ASSLVGGGWEETQY
11 TRBJ2-1 TRBV5-1 ASSPGDRFEQF
13 TRBJ1-1 TRBV7-9 ASSPTTGGSTEAF
14 TRBJ2-1 TRBV5-1 ASSFQLAEDWNEQF
13 TRBJ1-1 TRBV12-3/TRBV12-4 ASSPSDRAWIEAF
13 TRBJ2-6 TRBV6-5 ASSYRGPGANVLT
10 TRBJ1-4 TRBV20-1 SARGRDEKLF
13 TRBJ2-1 TRBV24-1 ATSERQGLNNEQF
16 TRBJ2-1 TRBV4-2 ASSLIGLAPDSYNEQF
12 TRBJ2-1 TRBV11-3 ASNLDRSESEQF
13 TRBJ2-3 TRBV4-1 ASSQTMRPTDTQY
13 TRBJ2-2 TRBV5-5 ASTHYPGAEGELF
13 TRBJ2-1 TRBV5-1 ASRPGLAGGHEQF
11 TRBJ2-3 TRBV28 ASSSPGTGTQY
11 TRBJ2-4 TRBV7-8 ASSLGLGDIQY
14 TRBJ1-1 TRBV7-3 ASSLETATANTEAF
15 TRBJ2-1 TRBV6-1 ASSEDHRGVVGNEQF
10 TRBJ2-2 TRBV27 ASSMGARELF
12 TRBJ1-6 TRBV19 ASSLRTRHSPLH
14 TRBJ2-2 TRBV6-5 ASSYLGQGISGELF
18 TRBJ2-1 TRBV5-1 ASSLEGWGAGGPAHNEQF
13 TRBJ2-2 TRBV5-1 ASRKGDTNTGELF
12 TRBJ1-5 TRBV28 ASSPRAMNQPQH